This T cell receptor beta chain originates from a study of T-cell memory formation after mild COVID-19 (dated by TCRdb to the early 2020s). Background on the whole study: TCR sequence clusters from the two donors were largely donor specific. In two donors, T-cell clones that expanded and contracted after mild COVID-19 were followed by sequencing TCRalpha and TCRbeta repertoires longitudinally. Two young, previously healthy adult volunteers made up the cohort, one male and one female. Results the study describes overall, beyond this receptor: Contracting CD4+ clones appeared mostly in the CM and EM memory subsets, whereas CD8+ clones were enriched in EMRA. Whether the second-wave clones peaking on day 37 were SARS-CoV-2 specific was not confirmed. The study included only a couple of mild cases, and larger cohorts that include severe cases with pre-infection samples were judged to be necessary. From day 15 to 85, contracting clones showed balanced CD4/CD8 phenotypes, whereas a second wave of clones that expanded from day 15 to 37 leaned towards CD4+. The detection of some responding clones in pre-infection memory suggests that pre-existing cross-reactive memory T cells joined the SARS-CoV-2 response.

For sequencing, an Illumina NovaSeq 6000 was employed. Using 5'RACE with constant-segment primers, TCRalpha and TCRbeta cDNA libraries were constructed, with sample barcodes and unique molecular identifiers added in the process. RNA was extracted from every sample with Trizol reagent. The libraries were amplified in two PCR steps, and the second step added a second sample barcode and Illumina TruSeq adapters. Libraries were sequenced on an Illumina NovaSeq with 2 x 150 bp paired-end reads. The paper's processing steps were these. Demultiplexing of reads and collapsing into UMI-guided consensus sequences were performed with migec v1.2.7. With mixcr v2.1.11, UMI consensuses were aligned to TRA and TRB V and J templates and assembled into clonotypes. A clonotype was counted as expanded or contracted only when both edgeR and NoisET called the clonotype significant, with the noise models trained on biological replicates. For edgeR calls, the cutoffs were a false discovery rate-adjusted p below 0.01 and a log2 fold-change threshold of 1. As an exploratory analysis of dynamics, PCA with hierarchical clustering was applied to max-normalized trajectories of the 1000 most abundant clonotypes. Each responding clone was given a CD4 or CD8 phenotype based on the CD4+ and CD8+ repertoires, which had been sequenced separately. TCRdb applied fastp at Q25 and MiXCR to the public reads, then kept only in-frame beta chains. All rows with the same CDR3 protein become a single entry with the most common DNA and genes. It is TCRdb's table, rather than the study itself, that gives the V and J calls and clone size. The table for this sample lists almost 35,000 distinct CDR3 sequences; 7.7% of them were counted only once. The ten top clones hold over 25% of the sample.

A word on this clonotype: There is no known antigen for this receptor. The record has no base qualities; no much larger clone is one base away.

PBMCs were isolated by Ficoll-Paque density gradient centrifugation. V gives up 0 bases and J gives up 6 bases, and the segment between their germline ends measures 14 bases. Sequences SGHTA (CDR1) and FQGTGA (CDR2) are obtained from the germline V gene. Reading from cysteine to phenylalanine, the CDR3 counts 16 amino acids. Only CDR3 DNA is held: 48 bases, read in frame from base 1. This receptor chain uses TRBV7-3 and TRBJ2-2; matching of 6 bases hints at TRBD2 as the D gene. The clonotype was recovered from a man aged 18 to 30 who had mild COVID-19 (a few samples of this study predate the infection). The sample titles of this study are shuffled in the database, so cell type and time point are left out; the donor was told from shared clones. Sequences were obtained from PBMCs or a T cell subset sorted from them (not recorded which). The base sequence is TGTGCCAGCAGCTTAACGTTCGGGGGTGGTGCCGGGGAGCTGTTTTTT. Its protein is CASSLTFGGGAGELFF. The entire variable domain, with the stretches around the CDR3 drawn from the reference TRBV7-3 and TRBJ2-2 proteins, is GAGVSQTPSNKVTEKGKYVELRCDPISGHTALYWYRQSLGQGPEFLIYFQGTGAADDSGLPNDRFFAVRPEGSVSTLKIQRTERGDSAVYLCASSLTFGGGAGELFFGEGSRLTVL.